The rows below give T cell receptor beta chains drawn from one sample of a study of blood T cell repertoires in COVID-19. The method was immunoSEQ multiplex PCR; TCRdb's version includes in-frame clones alone and lacks a portion of them. The sample consists of approximately 170,000 clones, about 88% of them appearing once. Sequencing was performed on peripheral blood. The receptors here all came from a man aged 60 to 69 with acute or convalescent COVID-19. The CDR3 runs from the conserved cysteine through the conserved F or W. Fields, in order: J gene, V gene, CDR3 protein.

TRBJ1-2 | TRBV27 | CASSLAGRGYTF
TRBJ1-5 | TRBV27 | CASGNGDQPQHF
TRBJ2-2 | TRBV20-1 | CSAPGDRREFF
TRBJ2-1 | TRBV7-9 | CASSFPLAGNSYNEQFF
TRBJ1-1 | TRBV6-5 | CASRLLGQGNTEAFF
TRBJ1-1 | TRBV27 | CASHGGLGEAFF
TRBJ2-3 | TRBV29-1 | CSVEGGSTPDTQYF
TRBJ2-7 | TRBV25-1 | CASSGQGSYEQYF
TRBJ1-2 | TRBV6-5 | CASSPTGVGYTF
TRBJ1-6 | TRBV6-5 | CASSRLGASPLHF
TRBJ1-2 | TRBV28 | CASSQPGTVRDGYTF
TRBJ2-7 | TRBV6-5 | CASSRDRVDEQYF
TRBJ2-7 | TRBV5-4 | CASSPQAGGRHEQYF
TRBJ1-5 | TRBV7-9 | CASSFGNQPQHF